One and the same sample provided the 9 T cell receptor beta chains below, sequenced in a study of T cell repertoires in cytomegalovirus infection. Their target antigens are unknown. TCRdb re-called the reads with MiXCR, one entry per CDR3 protein. The data show about 500,000 distinct CDR3 sequences, around 35% seen once. The specimen comprised cultured PBMCs, sampled from culture after CMV antigen stimulation. These receptors originate from a human donor in good health (CMV status not recorded). Some clones in this sample may be carry-over from other donors' samples.

The rearrangement links TRBV10-3 to TRBJ1-1; a weak D match, TRBD1 (5 bases). This CDR3 spans 16 amino acids. Germline CDR1 ENHRY, CDR2 SYGVKD. Trimming removed 8 bases from V and 1 base from J, with 20 bases in between. The CDR3, as DNA: TGTGCCATCTCTCCGGGACGGTCGAACAGGAACACTGAAGCTTTCTTT. This codes for CAISPGRSNRNTEAFF.

The chain has TRBV28 and TRBJ2-3, with 8 bases matching TRBD2. The germline CDR1 and CDR2 sequences are MDHEN and SYDVKM. J gave up 6 bases and V 4 bases, and 12 bases lay outside the gene matches. CDR3 size: 16 residues. The CDR3 sequence: CASSSWTTPGGDTQYF. CDR3 nucleotides: TGTGCCAGCAGTTCATGGACTACCCCGGGAGGGGATACGCAGTATTTT.

The V and J genes are TRBV28 and TRBJ2-2, with 9 bases identical to TRBD2. Trimming took 3 bases from V and 4 from J; bases not matched to a gene: 6. The CDR3 spans 16 residues. Germline CDR1 is MDHEN and CDR2 is SYDVKM. CDR3 in DNA: TGTGCCAGCAGTTTCGGCGGGAGGGTGTTCACCGGGGAGCTGTTTTTT. Translating it yields CASSFGGRVFTGELFF.

This clonotype was observed a handful of times. The genes are TRBV27 and TRBJ2-5; possible D gene TRBD2, 5 bases. V was pared by 7 bases and J by 3 bases, with 12 bases between. Per the germline V gene, CDR1 is MNHEY and CDR2 is SMNVEV (reference sequence). The CDR3 is 13 amino acids. DNA of the CDR3: TGTGCCAGCATCGGGAATTTGAAAGAGACCCAGTACTTC. It codes for CASIGNLKETQYF.

This clonotype came up a few times. The rearrangement joins TRBV6-5 to TRBJ2-7; 7 bases align to TRBD2. The CDR3 is made up of 15 amino acids. Germline V lookup: CDR1 MNHEY, CDR2 SVGAGI. Losses at the gene ends were 0 bases for V and 0 bases for J; bases not matched to a gene: 2. In DNA, the CDR3 is TGTGCCAGCAGTTACTCAGCGGGGAGCTCCTACGAGCAGTACGTC. It is translated as CASSYSAGSSYEQYV.

This clonotype was found a few times. This chain connects TRBV5-3 to TRBJ2-1; 7 nucleotides line up with TRBD2. TRBV5-3 is assigned to the ORF class and has an uncertain function. J was trimmed by 0 bases and V by 4 bases; bases with no gene match: 13. The CDR3 contains 18 residues. The CDR3, as DNA: TGTGCCAGAAGCCCCCACACGGCGGGCGGGAGCTCCTACAATGAGCAGTTCTTC. Protein sequence: CARSPHTAGGSSYNEQFF.

The CDR3 DNA follows: TGTGCCAGCAATGAACCCGTTTTCGGGAACTACGAGCAGTACTTC. Protein product: CASNEPVFGNYEQYF. This sequence joins TRBV6-6 and TRBJ2-7; a weak D match, TRBD2 (5 bases). The germline CDR1 and CDR2 sequences are MNHNY and SVGAGI (reference sequence). V was pared by 7 bases and J by 3 bases, with 19 bases between. The CDR3 consists of 15 residues.

The table lists this clonotype with many counts. The chain combines TRBV7-2 with TRBJ2-3, with TRBD1 matching over 7 bases. The CDR3 contains 14 residues. CDR1 and CDR2 from the germline V gene are SGHTA and FQGNSA. V dropped 4 bases and J dropped 3; count of bases not matched to a gene: 4. CDR3 region: CASSWGTVTDTQYF. The CDR3 DNA reads as TGTGCCAGCAGCTGGGGGACAGTTACAGATACGCAGTATTTT. The full variable domain, completed using reference TRBV7-2 and TRBJ2-3, is GAGVSQSPSNKVTEKGKDVELRCDPISGHTALYWYRQSLGQGLEFLIYFQGNSAPDKSGLPSDRFSAERTGGSVSTLTIQRTQQEDSAVYLCASSWGTVTDTQYFGPGTRLTVL.

This clonotype showed up just a few times. The gene calls are TRBV7-2 and TRBJ2-2; D not resolved. Germline V gene sequence: CDR1 SGHTA, CDR2 FQGNSA. The CDR3 runs 14 residues. Trimming removed 5 bases at V and 6 bases at J, with 13 bases between. The CDR3 region is CASSVLRVSGELFF. The CDR3 region has the DNA TGTGCCAGCAGCGTCCTGAGAGTCTCCGGGGAGCTGTTTTTT.